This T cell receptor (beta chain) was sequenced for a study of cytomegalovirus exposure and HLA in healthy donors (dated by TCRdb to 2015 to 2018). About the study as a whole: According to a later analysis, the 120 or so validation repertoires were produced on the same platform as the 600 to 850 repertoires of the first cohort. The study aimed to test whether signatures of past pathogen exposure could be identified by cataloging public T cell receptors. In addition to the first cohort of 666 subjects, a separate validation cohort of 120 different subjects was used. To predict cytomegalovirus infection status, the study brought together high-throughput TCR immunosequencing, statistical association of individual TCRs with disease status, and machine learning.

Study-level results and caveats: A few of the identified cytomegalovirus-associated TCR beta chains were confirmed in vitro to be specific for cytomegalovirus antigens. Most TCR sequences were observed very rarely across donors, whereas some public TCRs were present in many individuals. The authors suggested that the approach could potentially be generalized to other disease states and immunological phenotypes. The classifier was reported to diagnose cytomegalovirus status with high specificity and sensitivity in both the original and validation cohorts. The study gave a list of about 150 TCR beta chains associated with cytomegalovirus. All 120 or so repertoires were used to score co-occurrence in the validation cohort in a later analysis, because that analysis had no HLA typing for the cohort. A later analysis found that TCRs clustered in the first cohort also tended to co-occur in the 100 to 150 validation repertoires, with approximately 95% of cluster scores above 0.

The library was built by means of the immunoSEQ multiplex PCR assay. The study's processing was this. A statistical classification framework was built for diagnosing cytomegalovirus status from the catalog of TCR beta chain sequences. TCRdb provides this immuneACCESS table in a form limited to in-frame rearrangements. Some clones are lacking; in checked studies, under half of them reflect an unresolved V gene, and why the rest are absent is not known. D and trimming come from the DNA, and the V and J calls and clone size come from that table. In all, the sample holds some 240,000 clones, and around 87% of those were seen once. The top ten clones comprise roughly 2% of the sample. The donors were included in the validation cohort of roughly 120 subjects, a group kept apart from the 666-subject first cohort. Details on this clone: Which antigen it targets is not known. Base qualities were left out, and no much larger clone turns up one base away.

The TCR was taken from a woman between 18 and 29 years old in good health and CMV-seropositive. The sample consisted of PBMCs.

Here the CDR3 is given as CASSTTRASYNEQFF. At the DNA level, the sequence is TGTGCCAGTTCCACGACTCGCGCATCCTACAATGAGCAGTTCTTC. The V and J genes are TRBV28 and TRBJ2-1, with the D gene not confidently named. The trim is 9 bases for V and 1 base for J, with a gap of 16 bases between the germline ends. From the cysteine through the phenylalanine, the CDR3 covers 15 amino acids. The retained sequence is limited to the CDR3, 45 bases, with the frame set at the first base. Looking up the germline V gene yields CDR1 MDHEN and CDR2 SYDVKM. Extended through the reference TRBV28 and TRBJ2-1 proteins, this CDR3 yields the full variable domain: DVKVTQSSRYLVKRTGEKVFLECVQDMDHENMFWYRQDPGLGLRLIYFSYDVKMKEKGDIPEGYSVSREKKERFSLILESASTNQTSMYLCASSTTRASYNEQFFGPGTRLTVL.